Reported below is one T cell receptor beta chain. This specimen comes from a study of blood T cell repertoires in COVID-19. Study-level information: There were acute and convalescent COVID-19 samples, and they came from the United States, Italy and Spain. PBMCs, B-cell-depleted T cells, or T cells provided the cDNA or gDNA that made up the material.

CDR1 is LGHNA and CDR2 is YSLEER in the germline V gene. The CDR3 is 15 amino acids. V was trimmed by 0 bases and J by 6 bases, leaving 15 bases between them. Methods used by the authors: How many nucleated cells were present was estimated from reference gene primer amplification. Repertoires were generated with immunoSEQ multiplex PCR, while TCRdb's copy carries only in-frame clones and drops some. V and J calls plus clone size are reproduced from that table; the DNA served to infer D and trimming. The sample consists of approximately 200,000 clones, about 87% of them appearing once. Sequencing was carried out using peripheral blood. This TCR was sampled from a man between 65 and 85 years old with acute or convalescent COVID-19. The J gene is TRBJ2-7, the V gene TRBV4-3, with a tentative D call TRBD2 (6 bases). CDR3 sequence (DNA): TGCGCCAGCAGCCAAGATCTGGGAGGACCGGGCGAGCAGTACTTC. Its translation: CASSQDLGGPGEQYF.